This T cell receptor (beta chain) was documented in a study of control samples from healthy donors and cancer patients (TCRdb year 2020). Of note for this clone: The antigen it recognizes is unknown. No much larger clone is present one base from it, and per-base qualities are unavailable.

The junction carries 11 bases between V and J, which are trimmed by 4 bases and 4 bases respectively. Taken from the germline V gene (reference sequence), the CDR1 and CDR2 loops are WNHNN and SYGVQD. The CDR3 has 14 amino acids, counting the end cysteine and phenylalanine. Here the CDR3 DNA is all that survives: 42 bases in frame from base 1. Libraries came from the immunoSEQ multiplex PCR assay. TCRdb stores this immuneACCESS table with in-frame sequences only. Part of the clones is absent; in the studies checked, under half of the shortfall reflects unresolved V genes, and no reason is known for the rest. Recorded for this sample are 120,000 or so clones; about nine tenths of them occurred a single time. Clones ranked in the top ten supply around 9% of the sample.

The chain links TRBV10-1 with TRBJ2-4; the D gene assignment is ambiguous. The receptor was isolated from a man in his forties or fifties in good health. The sample comprised blood. At the DNA level, the sequence is TGCGCCAGCAGTGCCGAGCCTCAAAAAAACATTCAGTACTTC. It codes for CASSAEPQKNIQYF.